The text below deals with one T cell receptor (beta chain). Its specificity is unknown. The data are from a study of shared clonotypes between healthy human individuals. Study context: Each donor contributed plates that comprised three CD4 naive, three CD4 memory, two CD8 naive and one CD8 memory. Study findings and constraints: Tissues were not sampled, only blood, and their repertoires likely differ. Generally, estimated richness proved larger in naive subsets than it did in memory subsets.

The data were produced by immunoSEQ multiplex PCR, yet TCRdb's version contains in-frame clones alone and is incomplete. The table has over a million clones, around 95% seen once. The CDR3 is 16 amino acids. Trimming cost V 0 bases and J 3 bases, with 12 bases left between them. The germline gives CDR1 WSHSY, CDR2 SAAADI. The specimen sequenced was naive CD4+ T cells sorted from blood. The sample's subset: CD45RA+ positively selected. The chain is built from TRBV10-2 and TRBJ2-1; D is unclear. The clonotype originates from a man in his thirties or forties in good health. CDR3 sequence: CASSESSGILYNEQFF. CDR3 sequence (DNA): TGCGCCAGCAGTGAGTCGAGTGGGATCCTCTACAATGAGCAGTTCTTC.